Listed below are T cell receptor beta chains from one sample, sequenced in a study of shared clonotypes between healthy human individuals. Measured with immunoSEQ multiplex PCR; TCRdb has only the in-frame clones, and not every one. The sample holds about 660,000 clones, 74% seen once. The sequencing sample was made of memory CD4+ T cells sorted from blood. Every receptor here comes from a woman younger than 45 in good health. Each CDR3 is given with its conserved first and last residue. Each record gives: clone size, V gene, D gene, J gene, CDR3 DNA, CDR3 protein. A D gene is named only where the DNA matches it firmly. Clone size is not always given. Where it is, it says once, few, many or a class for expanded clones.

few	TRBV27	TRBD1	TRBJ2-2	TGTGCCAGCCGTCCCGGGACAGGGATCACCGGGGAGCTGTTTTTT	CASRPGTGITGELFF
NA	TRBV28	TRBD1	TRBJ1-2	TGTGCCAGCAGCCCGGGACAGAACTTCTATGGCTACACCTTC	CASSPGQNFYGYTF
NA	TRBV5-1	NA	TRBJ2-5	TGCGCCAGCAGCTTGTCTGGTTACCAAGAGACCCAGTACTTC	CASSLSGYQETQYF
NA	TRBV28	NA	TRBJ1-5	TGTGCCAGCAAAGACTTCCTCAATCAGCCCCAGCATTTT	CASKDFLNQPQHF
NA	TRBV27	TRBD1	TRBJ1-5	TGTGCCAGCAGTTCCGGACAGGGGGCTCCCAGGCCCCAGCATTTT	CASSSGQGAPRPQHF
once	TRBV28	NA	TRBJ1-4	TGTGCCAGCAGTTTGTCGGGTACAAATGAAAAACTGTTTTTT	CASSLSGTNEKLFF
NA	TRBV16	NA	TRBJ1-1	TGTGCCAGCAGCCAAATCGGGGGGCGAGACACTGAAGCTTTCTTT	CASSQIGGRDTEAFF
NA	TRBV7-9	NA	TRBJ1-2	TGTGCCAGCAGCGCGACAGTTTTGGAGCACGGCTACACCTTC	CASSATVLEHGYTF
NA	TRBV28	TRBD2	TRBJ2-1	TGTGCCAGCAGTTTATCTAGCGGGAGTATTAATGAGCAGTTCTTC	CASSLSSGSINEQFF
NA	TRBV7-2	NA	TRBJ2-7	TGTGCCAGCAGCCGACTAGGGGGGCTCTACGAGCAGTACTTC	CASSRLGGLYEQYF
NA	TRBV5-1	TRBD1	TRBJ1-1	TGCGCCAGCAGCTCAGCCGGGACAGGACGTGGAGCTTTCTTT	CASSSAGTGRGAFF
NA	TRBV30	TRBD2	TRBJ2-1	TGTGCCCATACGCGGACTAGCGTCTACAATGAGCAGTTCTTC	CAHTRTSVYNEQFF
NA	TRBV9	NA	TRBJ2-7	TGTGCCAGCAGCGTGGGGGTAATGAACGGCTACGAGCAGTACTTC	CASSVGVMNGYEQYF
once	TRBV18	TRBD2	TRBJ2-7	TGTGCCAGCTCACCACGCGGCGGGAGTATATACGAGCAGTACTTC	CASSPRGGSIYEQYF
NA	TRBV19	NA	TRBJ1-5	TGTGCCAGTAGTATAGGGCGCACCAAGGGCAATCAGCCCCAGCATTTT	CASSIGRTKGNQPQHF
NA	TRBV11-2	NA	TRBJ1-1	TGTGCCAGCAGCTATGCCGACGGATCTGAAGCTTTCTTT	CASSYADGSEAFF
few	TRBV6-1	NA	TRBJ1-5	TGTGCCAGCAGGAGGGCGAATAGCAATCAGCCCCAGCATTTT	CASRRANSNQPQHF
once	TRBV19	NA	TRBJ2-6	TGTGCCAGCGAAGGGGTTCCTGGGGCCAACGTCCTGACTTTC	CASEGVPGANVLTF
NA	TRBV10-1	NA	TRBJ2-1	TGCGCCAGCAGCTTGGGAGGCGGCTACAATGAGCAGTTCTTC	CASSLGGGYNEQFF
NA	TRBV5-4	NA	TRBJ2-3	TGTGCCAGCAGCTTGAGGTCCGATACGCAGTATTTT	CASSLRSDTQYF
NA	TRBV29-1	NA	TRBJ2-7	TGCAGCGGGGTTCGGGGGAGGTTTAACGAGCAGTACTTC	CSGVRGRFNEQYF
NA	TRBV5-8	NA	TRBJ2-7	TGTGCCAGCAGCTTGGTACAGGAGAGCTCCTACGAGCAGTACTTC	CASSLVQESSYEQYF
few	TRBV13	NA	TRBJ2-1	TGTGCCAGCAGCTGGCGGAGCTCCTACAATGAGCAGTTCTTC	CASSWRSSYNEQFF
NA	TRBV13	TRBD2	TRBJ2-1	TGTGCCAGCAGCCGGTTTGGCACTAGCGGGAACCATGAGCAGTTCTTC	CASSRFGTSGNHEQFF
NA	TRBV2	NA	TRBJ1-2	TGTGCCAGCAGTGAGCAGCCTAACTATGGCTACACCTTC	CASSEQPNYGYTF
few	TRBV15	NA	TRBJ2-7	TGTGCCACCAGCAGAGATACCTGGTCGCCGGTCTTGCACGAGCAGTACTTC	CATSRDTWSPVLHEQYF
NA	TRBV28	TRBD2	TRBJ2-3	TGTGCCAGCAGTCTGCTTACGGGAGGGACGACAGATACGCAGTATTTT	CASSLLTGGTTDTQYF
NA	TRBV5-4	NA	TRBJ2-7	TGTGCCAGCAGCTCTGTAGACCTGCAGGACGAGCAGTACTTC	CASSSVDLQDEQYF
NA	TRBV11-2	TRBD2	TRBJ2-5	TGTGCCAGCAGCGCGGGGTGGGGGAGCGGGAACCAAGAGACCCAGTACTTC	CASSAGWGSGNQETQYF
once	TRBV23-1	TRBD2	TRBJ2-3	TGCGCCAGCAGTCAATCGGGGACTAGCGGGAGGTCAGATACGCAGTATTTT	CASSQSGTSGRSDTQYF
NA	TRBV15	NA	TRBJ1-5	TGTGCCACCAACACCCCGAGGTACAGACAGCCCCAGCATTTT	CATNTPRYRQPQHF
NA	TRBV15	TRBD2	TRBJ2-1	TGTGCCACCGCTAAACCGGGGGGTTCCTACAATGAGCAGTTCTTC	CATAKPGGSYNEQFF
NA	TRBV6-5	TRBD1	TRBJ1-5	TGTGCCAGCAGACAGGGGGGGAGCAATCAGCCCCAGCATTTT	CASRQGGSNQPQHF
NA	TRBV6-1	TRBD1	TRBJ1-1	TGTGCCAGCAGTAGACGGGACAGGGCTACTGAAGCTTTCTTT	CASSRRDRATEAFF
NA	TRBV25-1	TRBD1	TRBJ2-7	TGTGCCAGCGGTCCAGGGGGCGGATACGAGCAGTACTTC	CASGPGGGYEQYF
NA	TRBV19	TRBD1	TRBJ2-7	TGTGCCAGTAGTATGACAGGGGGGTTAGACTACGAGCAGTACTTC	CASSMTGGLDYEQYF
NA	TRBV18	TRBD1	TRBJ1-4	TGTGCCAGCTCACCACCCCGCGGGACAGTTAATGAAAAACTGTTTTTT	CASSPPRGTVNEKLFF
NA	TRBV27	TRBD2	TRBJ2-7	TGTGCCAGCAGTTTACGATTGTCACTAGCGGGAGGAAAGCAGTACTTC	CASSLRLSLAGGKQYF
NA	TRBV6-6	TRBD1	TRBJ2-7	TGTGCCAGCCAACCTCCGGGACAGGAACACGAGCAGTACTTC	CASQPPGQEHEQYF
NA	TRBV5-1	NA	TRBJ2-7	TGCGCCAGCAGCTTGGAGGAGGGCTACGAGCAGTACTTC	CASSLEEGYEQYF
once	TRBV7-2	TRBD1	TRBJ2-1	TGTGCCAGCAGCCCCCGGACAGGGTCCTACAATGAGCAGTTCTTC	CASSPRTGSYNEQFF
NA	TRBV9	NA	TRBJ2-2	TGTGCCAGCAGCGTAGTAGGGAACACAAACACCGGGGAGCTGTTTTTT	CASSVVGNTNTGELFF
NA	TRBV9	TRBD2	TRBJ2-1	TGTGCCAGCAGCGTTTTTAGCGGGAGGGCCGGGAATGAGCAGTTCTTC	CASSVFSGRAGNEQFF
NA	TRBV15	NA	TRBJ2-1	TGTGCCACCAGGGGTCGACGGTCCAATAACCCTAATGAGCAGTTCTTC	CATRGRRSNNPNEQFF
NA	TRBV5-4	NA	TRBJ2-1	TGTGCCAGCAGTATTGTCGGGACCGCTCTTTACAATGAGCAGTTCTTC	CASSIVGTALYNEQFF
NA	TRBV6-5	NA	TRBJ1-1	TGTGCCAGCAGTTACGCGAGATCGGGCACTGAAGCTTTCTTT	CASSYARSGTEAFF
NA	TRBV4-1	NA	TRBJ1-4	TGCGCCAGCAGCCAAGATCACCCCAGAATCAAACTAGCAACTAATGAAAAACTGTTTTTT	CASSQDHPRIKLATNEKLFF
few	TRBV2	NA	TRBJ1-5	TGTGCCAGCAGTGAAGGCAGGCTAGGGCAGCCCCAGCATTTT	CASSEGRLGQPQHF
NA	TRBV5-1	TRBD1	TRBJ2-1	TGCGCCAGCAGCTCAAACAGGGGTTACAATGAGCAGTTCTTC	CASSSNRGYNEQFF
NA	TRBV6-6	NA	TRBJ1-1	TGTGCCAGCAGTTACCCCTCCATGAACACTGAAGCTTTCTTT	CASSYPSMNTEAFF
NA	TRBV11-2	NA	TRBJ2-2	TGTGCCAGCAGCCTACAAGGGGCGGCCGGGGAGCTGTTTTTT	CASSLQGAAGELFF
NA	TRBV19	TRBD1	TRBJ1-5	TGTGCCAGTAGTGAGGGGACAGGGCCTCCCGCAAATCAGCCCCAGCATTTT	CASSEGTGPPANQPQHF
once	TRBV6-1	TRBD1	TRBJ1-5	TGTGCCAGCAGTGGGGACAGACGCCAGCCCCAGCATTTT	CASSGDRRQPQHF
NA	TRBV19	TRBD1	TRBJ1-3	TGTGCCAGTAGTATACGGACAGGGAAGGGAAACACCATATATTTT	CASSIRTGKGNTIYF